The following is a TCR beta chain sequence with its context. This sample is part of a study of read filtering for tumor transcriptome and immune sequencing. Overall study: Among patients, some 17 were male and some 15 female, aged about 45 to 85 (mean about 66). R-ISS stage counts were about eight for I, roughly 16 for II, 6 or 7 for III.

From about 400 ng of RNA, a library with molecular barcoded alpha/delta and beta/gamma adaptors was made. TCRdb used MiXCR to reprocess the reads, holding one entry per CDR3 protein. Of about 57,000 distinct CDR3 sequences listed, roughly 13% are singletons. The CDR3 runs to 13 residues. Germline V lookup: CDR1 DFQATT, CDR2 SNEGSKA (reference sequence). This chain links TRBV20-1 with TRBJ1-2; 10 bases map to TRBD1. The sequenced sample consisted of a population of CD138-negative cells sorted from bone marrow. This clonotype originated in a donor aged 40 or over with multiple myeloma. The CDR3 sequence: CRGDRGRSYGYTF. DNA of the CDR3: TGCAGAGGGGACAGGGGACGCTCCTATGGCTACACCTTC.